Following are 9 T cell receptor beta chains from one sample sequenced in a study of CD4 and CD8 cells across lung adenocarcinoma regions. TCRdb recomputed calls from the PCR reads with MiXCR, one row per CDR3 protein. The data hold about 8,000 distinct CDR3 sequences, with approximately 50% observed a single time. Sequencing used CD4+ T cells from the center of a lung tumor. These receptors originate from a female donor with lung adenocarcinoma. The CD4 and CD8 labels of this study may be unreliable.

The rearrangement links TRBV7-8 to TRBJ2-4; the D call may be TRBD1 or TRBD2 (6 bases each). Judging by the DNA end, TRBJ2-1 fits better; the J call may be wrong. The CDR3 is 13 residues long. The germline gives CDR1 SGHVS, CDR2 FQNEAQ. The CDR3 coding sequence is TGTGCCAGCGCGGGACACCGTTCCTACGAGCAGTTCTTC. Protein sequence: CASAGHRSYEQFF.

The sample holds a few counts of this clonotype. Here the CDR3 reads CASAGREWDTQYF. In DNA, the CDR3 is TGTGCCAGCGCAGGGCGGGAGTGGGATACGCAGTATTTT. The chain uses TRBV6-1 and TRBJ2-3, with 7 bases aligning to TRBD2. J lost 6 bases, V lost 8 bases, and 8 bases had no gene match. The CDR3 covers 13 residues. Germline loops: CDR1 MNHNS, CDR2 SASEGT.

The rearrangement links TRBV6-1 to TRBJ2-2; 7 bases are a match to TRBD2. The CDR3 has 16 residues. Germline lookup yields CDR1 MNHNS and CDR2 SASEGT. V was clipped by 2 bases and J by 10 bases; unmatched bases: 13. The chain's CDR3 is CASSELGGGCTEELFF. CDR3 sequence (DNA): TGTGCCAGCAGTGAACTGGGGGGGGGGTGCACAGAGGAGCTGTTTTTT.

The V and J genes are TRBV6-1 and TRBJ2-1; D perhaps matches TRBD1 (6 bases). V shed 6 bases and J shed 7 bases, with 19 bases lying between them. The CDR3 spans 15 residues. The germline V gene has CDR1 MNHNS and CDR2 SASEGT. DNA for the CDR3: TGTGCCAGCAGGGTGGACAGATCTGTTTCAAATGAGCAGTTCTTC. This encodes CASRVDRSVSNEQFF.

The gene calls are TRBV25-1 and TRBJ2-3; TRBD1 matches 8 bases. V dropped 6 bases and J dropped 10; count of bases not matched to a gene: 3. Germline assignment: CDR1 MGHDK and CDR2 SYGVNS. There are 11 residues in the CDR3. The CDR3 loop reads CASRSQGAQYF. In DNA form, the CDR3 reads TGTGCCAGCAGATCACAGGGGGCGCAGTATTTT.

The rearrangement joins TRBV6-1 to TRBJ2-1, with 8 nucleotides matching TRBD1. The J call could be wrong; TRBJ2-7 is a better fit for the DNA end. Germline CDR1 and CDR2: MNHNS and SASEGT. The CDR3 covers 14 residues. The DNA for the CDR3 is TGTGCCAGTTTACAGGGGGGAATCCCCTACGAGCAGTACTTC. Its translation: CASLQGGIPYEQYF.

This clonotype was observed many times. The CDR3 spells CASSQDTARSSTDTQYF. CDR3 coding DNA: TGTGCCAGCAGCCAAGATACAGCGAGATCTAGCACAGATACGCAGTATTTT. The chain has TRBV14 and TRBJ2-3, with D uncertain. There are 17 residues in the CDR3. The V end lost 0 bases, the J end lost 0 bases, and 13 bases lay between the germline ends. The germline gives CDR1 SGHDN, CDR2 FVKESK.

In its sample, this clonotype was seen once. The rearrangement joins TRBV6-1 to TRBJ1-4, with D unresolved. The CDR3 runs to 16 residues. The germline V gene encodes CDR1 MNHNS and CDR2 SASEGT. Trimming took 5 bases from V and 3 from J, leaving 16 bases between them. This CDR3 reads CASSTTHARSNEKLFF. CDR3 nucleotide sequence: TGTGCCAGCAGTACCACTCACGCCCGCTCTAATGAAAAACTGTTTTTT.

This clonotype was seen repeatedly, ten times or more. The chain joins TRBV6-5 to TRBJ2-1; D may correspond to TRBD1 or TRBD2 (6 bases each). With 2 bases removed from V and 5 bases from J, the gap between germline ends came to 16 bases. This CDR3 is built from 16 residues. Germline CDR1 MNHEY, CDR2 SVGAGI. The CDR3 is CASSYTGATVHNEQFF. The CDR3 region has the DNA TGTGCCAGCAGTTACACGGGGGCAACAGTACACAATGAGCAGTTCTTC.